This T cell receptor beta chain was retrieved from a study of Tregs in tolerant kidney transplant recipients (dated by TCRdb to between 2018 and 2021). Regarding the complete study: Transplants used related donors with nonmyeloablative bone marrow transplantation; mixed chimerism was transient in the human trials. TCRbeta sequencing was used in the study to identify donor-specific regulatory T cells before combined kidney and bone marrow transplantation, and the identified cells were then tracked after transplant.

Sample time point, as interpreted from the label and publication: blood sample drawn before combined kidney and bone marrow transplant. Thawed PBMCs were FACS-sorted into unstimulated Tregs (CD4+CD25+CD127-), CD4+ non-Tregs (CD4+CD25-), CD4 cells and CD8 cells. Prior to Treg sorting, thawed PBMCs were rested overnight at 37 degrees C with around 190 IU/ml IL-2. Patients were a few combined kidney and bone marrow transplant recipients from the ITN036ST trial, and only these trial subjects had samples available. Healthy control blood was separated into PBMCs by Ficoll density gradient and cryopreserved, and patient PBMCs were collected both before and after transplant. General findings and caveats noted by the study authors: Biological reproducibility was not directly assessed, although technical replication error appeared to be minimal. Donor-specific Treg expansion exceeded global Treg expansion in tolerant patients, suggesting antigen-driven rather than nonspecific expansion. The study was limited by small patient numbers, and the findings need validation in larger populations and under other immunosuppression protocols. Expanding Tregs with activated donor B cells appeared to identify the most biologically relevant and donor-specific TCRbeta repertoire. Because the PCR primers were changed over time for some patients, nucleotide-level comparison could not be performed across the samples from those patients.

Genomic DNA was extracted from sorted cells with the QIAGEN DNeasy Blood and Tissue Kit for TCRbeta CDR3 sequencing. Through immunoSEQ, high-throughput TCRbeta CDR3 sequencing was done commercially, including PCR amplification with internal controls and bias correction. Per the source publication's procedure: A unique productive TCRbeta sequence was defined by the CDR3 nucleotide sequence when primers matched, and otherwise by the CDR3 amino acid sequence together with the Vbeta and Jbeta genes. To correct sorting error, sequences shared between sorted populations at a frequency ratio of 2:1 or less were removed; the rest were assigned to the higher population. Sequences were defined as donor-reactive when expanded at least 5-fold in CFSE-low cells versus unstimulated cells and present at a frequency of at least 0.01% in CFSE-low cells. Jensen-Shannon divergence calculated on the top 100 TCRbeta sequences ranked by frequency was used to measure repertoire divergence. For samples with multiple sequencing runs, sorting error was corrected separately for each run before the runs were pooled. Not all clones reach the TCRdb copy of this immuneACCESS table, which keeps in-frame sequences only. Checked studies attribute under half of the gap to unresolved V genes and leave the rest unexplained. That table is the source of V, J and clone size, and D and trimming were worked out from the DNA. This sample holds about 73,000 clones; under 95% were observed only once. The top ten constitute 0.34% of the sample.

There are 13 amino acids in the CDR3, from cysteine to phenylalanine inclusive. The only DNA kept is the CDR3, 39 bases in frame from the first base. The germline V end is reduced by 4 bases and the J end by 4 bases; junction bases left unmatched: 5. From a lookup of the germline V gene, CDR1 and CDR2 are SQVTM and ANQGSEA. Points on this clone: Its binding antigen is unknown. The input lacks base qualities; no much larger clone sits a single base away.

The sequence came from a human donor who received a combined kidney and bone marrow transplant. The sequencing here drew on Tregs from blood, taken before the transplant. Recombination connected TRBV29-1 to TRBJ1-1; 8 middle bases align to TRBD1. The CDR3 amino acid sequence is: CSVVPRGPTEAFF. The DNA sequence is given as TGCAGCGTTGTACCCAGGGGGCCCACTGAAGCTTTCTTT.